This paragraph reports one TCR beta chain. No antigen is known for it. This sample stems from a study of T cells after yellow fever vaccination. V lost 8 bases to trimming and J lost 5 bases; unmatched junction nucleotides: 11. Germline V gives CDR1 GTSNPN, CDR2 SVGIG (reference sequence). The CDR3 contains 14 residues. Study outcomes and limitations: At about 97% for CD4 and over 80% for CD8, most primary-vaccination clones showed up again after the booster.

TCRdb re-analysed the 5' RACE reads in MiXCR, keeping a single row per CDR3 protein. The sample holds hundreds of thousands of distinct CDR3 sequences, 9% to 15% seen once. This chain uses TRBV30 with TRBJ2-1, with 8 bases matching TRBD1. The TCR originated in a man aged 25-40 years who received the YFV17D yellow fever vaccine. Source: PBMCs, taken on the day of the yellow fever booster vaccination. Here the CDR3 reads CARLSRGRNNEQFF. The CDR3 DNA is TGTGCCCGGTTATCCAGGGGGCGCAACAATGAGCAGTTCTTC.